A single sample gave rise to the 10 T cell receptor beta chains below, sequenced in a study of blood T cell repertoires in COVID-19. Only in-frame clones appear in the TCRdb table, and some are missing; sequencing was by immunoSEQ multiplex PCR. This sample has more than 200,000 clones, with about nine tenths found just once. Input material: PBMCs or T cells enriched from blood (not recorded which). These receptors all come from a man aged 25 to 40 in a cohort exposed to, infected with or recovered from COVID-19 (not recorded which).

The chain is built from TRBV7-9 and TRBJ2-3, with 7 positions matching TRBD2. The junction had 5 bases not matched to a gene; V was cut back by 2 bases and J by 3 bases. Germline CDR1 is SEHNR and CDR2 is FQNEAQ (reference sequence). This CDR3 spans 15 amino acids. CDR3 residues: CASSLRVGGTDTQYF. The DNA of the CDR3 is TGTGCCAGCAGCTTACGGGTCGGGGGGACAGATACGCAGTATTTT.

The DNA of the CDR3 is TGTGCCAGCAGGTTAGCGGACGGCCTCTACGAGCAGTACTTC. Residues: CASRLADGLYEQYF. This chain uses TRBV6-5 with TRBJ2-7; a possible D gene is TRBD2 (6 bases). The germline V gene has CDR1 MNHEY and CDR2 SVGAGI. V was shortened by 6 bases and J by 3 bases, with 15 bases between the two germline ends. This CDR3 contains 14 residues.

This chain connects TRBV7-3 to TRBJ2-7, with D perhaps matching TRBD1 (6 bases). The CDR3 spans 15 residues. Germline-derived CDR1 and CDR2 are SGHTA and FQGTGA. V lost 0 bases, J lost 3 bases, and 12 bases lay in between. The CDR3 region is CASSLTAGAFYEQYF. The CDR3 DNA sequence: TGTGCCAGCAGCTTAACAGCAGGGGCCTTCTACGAGCAGTACTTC.

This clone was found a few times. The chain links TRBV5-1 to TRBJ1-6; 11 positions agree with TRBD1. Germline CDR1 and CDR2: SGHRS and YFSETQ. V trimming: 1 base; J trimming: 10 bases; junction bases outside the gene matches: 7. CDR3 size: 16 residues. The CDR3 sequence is CASSLLDRGLGSPLHF. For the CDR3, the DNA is TGCGCCAGCAGCTTGCTGGACAGGGGGCTTGGATCACCCCTCCACTTT. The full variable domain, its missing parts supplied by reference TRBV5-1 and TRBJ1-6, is KAGVTQTPRYLIKTRGQQVTLSCSPISGHRSVSWYQQTPGQGLQFLFEYFSETQRNKGNFPGRFSGRQFSNSRSEMNVSTLELGDSALYLCASSLLDRGLGSPLHFGNGTRLTVT.

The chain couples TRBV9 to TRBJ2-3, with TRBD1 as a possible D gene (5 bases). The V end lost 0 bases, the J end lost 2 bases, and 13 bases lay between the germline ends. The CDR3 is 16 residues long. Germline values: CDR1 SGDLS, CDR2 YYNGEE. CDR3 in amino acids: CASSVDELGATDTQYF. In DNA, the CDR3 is TGTGCCAGCAGCGTAGACGAATTAGGGGCCACAGATACGCAGTATTTT.

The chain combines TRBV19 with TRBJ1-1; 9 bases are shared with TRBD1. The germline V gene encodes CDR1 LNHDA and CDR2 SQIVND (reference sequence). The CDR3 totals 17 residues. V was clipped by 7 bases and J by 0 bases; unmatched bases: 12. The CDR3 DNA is TGTGCCAGTAATAAGGGACAGGGCGGAGGCCTGAACACTGAAGCTTTCTTT. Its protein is CASNKGQGGGLNTEAFF.

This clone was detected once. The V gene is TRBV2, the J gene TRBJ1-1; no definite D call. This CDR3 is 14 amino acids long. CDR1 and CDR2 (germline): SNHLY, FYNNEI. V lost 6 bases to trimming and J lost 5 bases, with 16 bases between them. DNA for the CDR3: TGTGCCAGCAGCCGGGAGGATACACGGACTGAAGCTTTCTTT. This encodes CASSREDTRTEAFF. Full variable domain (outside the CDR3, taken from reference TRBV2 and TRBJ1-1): EPEVTQTPSHQVTQMGQEVILRCVPISNHLYFYWYRQILGQKVEFLVSFYNNEISEKSEIFDDQFSVERPDGSNFTLKIRSTKLEDSAMYFCASSREDTRTEAFFGQGTRLTVV.

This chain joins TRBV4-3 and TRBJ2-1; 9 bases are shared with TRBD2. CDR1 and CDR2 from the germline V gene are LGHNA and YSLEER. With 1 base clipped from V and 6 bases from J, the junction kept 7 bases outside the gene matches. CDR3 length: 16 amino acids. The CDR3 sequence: CASSQVARTSANEQFF. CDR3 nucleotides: TGCGCCAGCAGCCAAGTAGCACGGACTAGCGCCAATGAGCAGTTCTTC.

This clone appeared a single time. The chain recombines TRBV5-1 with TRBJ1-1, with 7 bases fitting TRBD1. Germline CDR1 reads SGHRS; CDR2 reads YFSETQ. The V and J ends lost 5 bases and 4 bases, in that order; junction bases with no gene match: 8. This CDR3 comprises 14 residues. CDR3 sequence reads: CASRTGFGTTEAFF. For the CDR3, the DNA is TGCGCCAGCAGGACAGGGTTTGGAACCACTGAAGCTTTCTTT. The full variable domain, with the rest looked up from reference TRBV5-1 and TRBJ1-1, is KAGVTQTPRYLIKTRGQQVTLSCSPISGHRSVSWYQQTPGQGLQFLFEYFSETQRNKGNFPGRFSGRQFSNSRSEMNVSTLELGDSALYLCASRTGFGTTEAFFGQGTRLTVV.

The CDR3 coding sequence is TGTGCCAGCAGTTTCCCCTCCGGGGGGCGCAGGGAGCAGTACTTC. Translation gives CASSFPSGGRREQYF. The J gene is TRBJ2-7, the V gene TRBV27; possibly TRBD2 for D (7 bases). This CDR3 spans 15 amino acids. Trimming cost V 3 bases and J 7 bases, with 19 bases left between them. Per germline, CDR1 MNHEY and CDR2 SMNVEV (reference sequence).